This T cell receptor (beta chain) is from a study of early T cells in non-severe SARS-CoV-2 infection (dated by TCRdb to the early 2020s). Describing the broader study: Because TCR sequencing was done on bulk RNA from unsorted whole blood, the alpha and beta chains could not be paired. Results and caveats for the whole study, not just this receptor: VDJdb matching was skewed toward anti-spike CD8 responses, so virus-specific expansions were likely underestimated and private and CD4 specificities were missed.

The library was made by 5' RACE. Sequencing relied on a NextSeq 500. To correct for sequencing error and PCR bias, the TCR library protocol tagged individual cDNA molecules with unique molecular identifiers. Sequencing covered both TCR alpha and beta chains, and within each sample the abundances of alpha and beta sequences were tightly co-correlated. In the original analysis: Decombinator V4 was used to perform V gene, J gene and CDR3 annotation of TCR sequences. Expanded TCRs were defined as changing significantly between any two time points under a Poisson model with p below 0.0001. TCR abundances were normalised to the total number of TCRs sequenced per sample and were expressed as counts per million. TRAV1-2 paired with TRAJ12, TRAJ20 or TRAJ33 defined MAIT TCRs, while TRAV10 paired with TRAJ18 defined iNKT TCRs. VDJdb, accessed on 1 November 2021, was searched for TCRs annotated for CMV, EBV and SARS-CoV-2, and TCRs annotated for more than one antigen were excluded. TCRdb reprocessing: public reads trimmed at Q25 with fastp, clones called with MiXCR, in-frame beta chains kept. Identical CDR3 protein sequences are pooled into one entry, listed with their most common genes and DNA. The V and J calls and clone size come from TCRdb's table, not from the authors' own analysis. This sample gives around 93,000 distinct CDR3 sequences in total; approximately 12% of them show up just once. The ten largest clones capture roughly 4.5% of the sample.

The CDR3 measures 16 amino acids from cysteine to phenylalanine. The read is trimmed to its CDR3 DNA, 48 bases read in frame from base 1. Unmatched junction bases come to 5, with V trimmed by 1 base and J by 1 base. CDR1 is given as SGHTA and CDR2 as FQGTGA, both from the germline V gene. This was a case-control study nested in a cohort of healthcare workers in London, UK, who had nasopharyngeal swab PCR tests and blood samples taken every week. Healthcare workers were recruited between 23 and 31 March 2020, during the week of the UK lockdown, and were followed weekly for up to roughly 15 weeks. This clonotype has at least ten counts. Its antigen target is currently unknown. One base away there is no much larger clone; base qualities are not given.

The sequence was collected from an adult who was a healthcare worker with PCR-confirmed SARS-CoV-2 infection or an uninfected control (not recorded which). The V and J segments used are TRBV7-3 and TRBJ1-1, with 8 middle bases fitting TRBD1. The starting material was whole blood, obtained at baseline. In nucleotide form, the sequence is TGTGCCAGCAGCTTAATAGGACAGGGACCGAACACTGAAGCTTTCTTT. This yields the protein CASSLIGQGPNTEAFF.